This TCR beta chain was captured by sequencing in a study of cytomegalovirus exposure and HLA in healthy donors. Study results and limitations: Some V segments (TRBV6-2 and TRBV6-3 among them) were excluded as indistinguishable. In vitro confirmation showed a few CMV-associated chains to be CMV antigen specific.

V was clipped by 5 bases and J by 4 bases; unmatched bases: 8. CDR1 is LGHNT, CDR2 FRNRAP, per germline. The CDR3 is made up of 17 amino acids. Concerning this clone itself: Its antigen is as yet unknown.

Primers included in the PCR were 60 Vbeta and 13 Jbeta primers. Generated by immunoSEQ multiplex PCR, the TCRdb table keeps only in-frame clones and is missing some. The repertoire holds roughly 150,000 clones, with more than 65% as singletons. The V call is TRBV12-5, the J call TRBJ2-5, with 15 bases matching TRBD2. The sample taken for sequencing was PBMCs. The TCR comes from a man aged 45-65 years in good health and CMV-seropositive. The DNA for the CDR3 is TGTGCTAGTGGTCCCGGGACTAGCGGGGGGACTGGAGAGACCCAGTACTTC. Translation gives CASGPGTSGGTGETQYF.